This T cell receptor (beta chain) was captured by sequencing in a study of T cells in Graves' hyperthyroidism and ophthalmopathy. CDR3 size: 16 residues. Germline assignment: CDR1 SGHRS and CDR2 YFSETQ. The J segment lost 2 bases and the V segment lost 0 bases, leaving 3 bases of the junction unmatched. Authors of the study amplified TCR beta CDR3 regions from RNA transcripts. First-round RT-PCR of the TCR CDR3 relied on the HTBI primer set. TCRdb fed the multiplex PCR reads into MiXCR, producing one record per CDR3 protein. Of 600,000 or so distinct CDR3 sequences in the sample, about 15% were seen once. Ten or more counts support this clonotype. Its antigen is not identified. Ophthalmopathy patients showed a Clinical Activity Score of at least 3, NOSPECS grade of at least 4 and duration under 3 months. Researchers barred patients who had uncontrolled infection, other autoimmune disease, pregnancy or lactation. PBMCs were derived from 7.5 to 10 ml fresh peripheral blood.

Study findings and constraints: Most thyroid clonotypes with frequency above 0.001 were detected in blood.

Material for sequencing was blood. This TCR was recovered from a woman aged 50 to 60 with Graves' ophthalmopathy. V is TRBV5-1 and J is TRBJ2-2, with 8 bases lining up with TRBD1. The CDR3 loop is CASSLGPGGNTGELFF. The DNA for the CDR3 is TGCGCCAGCAGCTTGGGTCCAGGGGGCAACACCGGGGAGCTGTTTTTT.